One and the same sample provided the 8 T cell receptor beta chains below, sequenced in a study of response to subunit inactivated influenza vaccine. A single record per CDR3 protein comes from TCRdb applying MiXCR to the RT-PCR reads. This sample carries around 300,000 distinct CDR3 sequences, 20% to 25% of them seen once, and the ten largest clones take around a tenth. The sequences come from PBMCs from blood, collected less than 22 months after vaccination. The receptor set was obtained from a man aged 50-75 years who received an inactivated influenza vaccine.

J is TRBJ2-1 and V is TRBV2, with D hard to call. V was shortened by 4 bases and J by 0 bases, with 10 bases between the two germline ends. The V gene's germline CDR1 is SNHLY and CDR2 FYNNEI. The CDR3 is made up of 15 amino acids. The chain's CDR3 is CASSVPDSSYNEQFF. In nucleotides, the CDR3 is TGTGCCAGCAGTGTACCAGACTCCTCCTACAATGAGCAGTTCTTC.

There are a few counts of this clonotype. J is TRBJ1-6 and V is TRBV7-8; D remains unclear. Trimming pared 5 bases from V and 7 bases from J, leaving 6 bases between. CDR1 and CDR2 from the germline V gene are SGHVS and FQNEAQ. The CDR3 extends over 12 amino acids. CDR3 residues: CASSPINSPLHF. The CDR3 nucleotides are TGTGCCAGCAGCCCTATAAATTCACCCCTCCACTTT.

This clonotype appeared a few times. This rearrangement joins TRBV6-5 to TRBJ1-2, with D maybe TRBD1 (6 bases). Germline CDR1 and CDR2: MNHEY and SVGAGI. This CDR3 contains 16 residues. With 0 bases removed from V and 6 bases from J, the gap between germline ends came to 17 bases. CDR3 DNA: TGTGCCAGCAGTTACTCGTGGGTTCAGGGGCCTCATGGCTACACCTTC. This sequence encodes CASSYSWVQGPHGYTF.

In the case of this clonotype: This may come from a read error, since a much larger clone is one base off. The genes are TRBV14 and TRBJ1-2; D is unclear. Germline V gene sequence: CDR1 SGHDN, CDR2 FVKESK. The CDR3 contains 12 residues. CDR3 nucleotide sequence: TGTGCCAGCAGCCAATCGGCGAACTTGGCCTTCTTC. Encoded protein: CASSQSANLAFF.

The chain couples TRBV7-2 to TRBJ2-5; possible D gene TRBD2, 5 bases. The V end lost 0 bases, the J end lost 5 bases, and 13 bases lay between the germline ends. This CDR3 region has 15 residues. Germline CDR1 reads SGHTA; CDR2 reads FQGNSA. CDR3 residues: CASSLARVAAETQYF. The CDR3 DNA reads TGTGCCAGCAGCTTAGCGCGGGTCGCCGCGGAGACCCAGTACTTC. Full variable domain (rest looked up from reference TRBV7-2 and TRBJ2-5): GAGVSQSPSNKVTEKGKDVELRCDPISGHTALYWYRQSLGQGLEFLIYFQGNSAPDKSGLPSDRFSAERTGGSVSTLTIQRTQQEDSAVYLCASSLARVAAETQYFGPGTRLLVL.

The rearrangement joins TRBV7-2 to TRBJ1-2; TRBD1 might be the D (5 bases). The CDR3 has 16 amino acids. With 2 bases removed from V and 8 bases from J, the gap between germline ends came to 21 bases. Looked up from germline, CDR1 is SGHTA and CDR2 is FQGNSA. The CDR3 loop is CASSLRPIGDQLGYTF. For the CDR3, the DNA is TGTGCCAGCAGCTTAAGGCCGATTGGGGACCAGTTAGGCTACACCTTC.

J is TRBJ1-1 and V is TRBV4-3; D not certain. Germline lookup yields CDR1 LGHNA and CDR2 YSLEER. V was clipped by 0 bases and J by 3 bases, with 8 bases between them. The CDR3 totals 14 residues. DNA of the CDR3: TGCGCCAGCAGCCAAGATTGGGAGGACACTGAAGCTTTCTTT. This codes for CASSQDWEDTEAFF.

The CDR3, as DNA: TGCAGTGCTAAAGTCCTCACCGGGGAGCTGTTTTTT. Its protein is CSAKVLTGELFF. The chain joins TRBV20-1 to TRBJ2-2, with no clear D. V was cut by 4 bases and J by 4 bases, with 7 bases left in between. In germline, CDR1 is DFQATT, CDR2 SNEGSKA (reference sequence). The length of the CDR3 is 12 residues.